These T cell receptor beta chains were read from a single sample in a study of cytomegalovirus exposure and HLA in healthy donors. Profiling relied on immunoSEQ multiplex PCR, and the TCRdb table lists in-frame clones only, not all of them. The profile covers 150,000 to 200,000 clones, with roughly 80% appearing a single time and more than 4% taken by the ten largest. The specimen was PBMCs. These receptors were collected from a male donor in good health and CMV-seronegative. CDR3s include the opening cysteine and the closing phenylalanine or tryptophan. The order of the fields is V gene, D gene, CDR3 length, clone size, J gene, CDR3 protein, CDR3 DNA. The D gene is left open where the match is weak. Size values are once, few and many counts, or a class for expanded clones, and some rows have none.

V gene: TRBV6-4
D gene: TRBD1
CDR3 length: 13
clone size: few
J gene: TRBJ1-4
CDR3 protein: CASRPRQGEKLFF
CDR3 DNA: TGTGCCAGCAGACCCCGACAGGGGGAAAAACTGTTTTTT

V gene: TRBV7-9
D gene: TRBD1
CDR3 length: 15
clone size: .
J gene: TRBJ1-2
CDR3 protein: CASSLGIVGTDGYTF
CDR3 DNA: TGTGCCAGCAGCTTAGGTATAGTCGGGACAGATGGCTACACCTTC

V gene: TRBV6-5
D gene: TRBD1
CDR3 length: 15
clone size: .
J gene: TRBJ1-5
CDR3 protein: CASSPDRASNQPQHF
CDR3 DNA: TGTGCCAGCAGCCCAGACAGGGCTAGCAATCAGCCCCAGCATTTT

V gene: TRBV13
D gene: .
CDR3 length: 16
clone size: once
J gene: TRBJ2-7
CDR3 protein: CASSLVGQGVVDEQYF
CDR3 DNA: TGTGCCAGCAGCTTAGTAGGTCAGGGTGTTGTCGACGAGCAGTACTTC

V gene: TRBV18
D gene: TRBD1
CDR3 length: 15
clone size: .
J gene: TRBJ1-1
CDR3 protein: CASSPRQGLDDEAFF
CDR3 DNA: TGTGCCAGCTCACCAAGACAGGGATTGGACGATGAAGCTTTCTTT

V gene: TRBV10-3
D gene: TRBD1
CDR3 length: 14
clone size: few
J gene: TRBJ1-4
CDR3 protein: CAIRGDRTNEKLFF
CDR3 DNA: TGTGCCATCAGGGGGGACAGGACTAATGAAAAACTGTTTTTT

V gene: TRBV11-2
D gene: TRBD1
CDR3 length: 15
clone size: .
J gene: TRBJ2-5
CDR3 protein: CASSPGRTGIETQYF
CDR3 DNA: TGTGCCAGCAGCCCTGGGAGGACAGGGATCGAGACCCAGTACTTC

V gene: TRBV30
D gene: .
CDR3 length: 11
clone size: .
J gene: TRBJ2-7
CDR3 protein: CAWTYAYEQYF
CDR3 DNA: TGTGCCTGGACCTATGCCTACGAGCAGTACTTC

V gene: TRBV6-1
D gene: TRBD2
CDR3 length: 15
clone size: .
J gene: TRBJ2-2
CDR3 protein: CASSVAAGDTGELFF
CDR3 DNA: TGTGCCAGCAGTGTAGCAGCGGGGGACACCGGGGAGCTGTTTTTT

V gene: TRBV4-1
D gene: .
CDR3 length: 15
clone size: .
J gene: TRBJ2-3
CDR3 protein: CASSQRGGSTDTQYF
CDR3 DNA: TGCGCCAGCAGCCAGAGAGGAGGGAGCACAGATACGCAGTATTTT

V gene: TRBV5-8
D gene: TRBD1
CDR3 length: 14
clone size: few
J gene: TRBJ2-3
CDR3 protein: CASSHGTGQDTQYF
CDR3 DNA: TGTGCCAGCAGCCACGGGACAGGCCAAGATACGCAGTATTTT

V gene: TRBV2
D gene: .
CDR3 length: 14
clone size: .
J gene: TRBJ2-7
CDR3 protein: CASSEALGAPEQYF
CDR3 DNA: TGTGCCAGCAGTGAAGCGCTAGGGGCTCCCGAGCAGTACTTC

V gene: TRBV27
D gene: .
CDR3 length: 14
clone size: .
J gene: TRBJ2-1
CDR3 protein: CASSLSSLAGSPFF
CDR3 DNA: TGTGCCAGCAGTTTATCTTCACTAGCTGGCTCCCCGTTCTTC

V gene: TRBV7-3
D gene: TRBD1
CDR3 length: 15
clone size: .
J gene: TRBJ1-1
CDR3 protein: CASSFAGTENTEAFF
CDR3 DNA: TGTGCCAGCAGCTTCGCCGGGACAGAAAACACTGAAGCTTTCTTT

V gene: TRBV7-9
D gene: .
CDR3 length: 14
clone size: .
J gene: TRBJ1-3
CDR3 protein: CASSPEASGNTIYF
CDR3 DNA: TGTGCCAGCAGCCCGGAGGCCTCTGGAAACACCATATATTTT

V gene: TRBV12-5
D gene: .
CDR3 length: 15
clone size: .
J gene: TRBJ1-3
CDR3 protein: CASGLGTVSGNTIYF
CDR3 DNA: TGTGCTAGTGGTTTGGGGACAGTCTCTGGAAACACCATATATTTT

V gene: TRBV6-1
D gene: .
CDR3 length: 14
clone size: few
J gene: TRBJ2-5
CDR3 protein: CASSDGGLEETQYF
CDR3 DNA: TGTGCCAGCAGTGACGGGGGACTTGAAGAGACCCAGTACTTC

V gene: TRBV6-1
D gene: .
CDR3 length: 15
clone size: .
J gene: TRBJ2-7
CDR3 protein: CASELSGDGSYEQYF
CDR3 DNA: TGTGCCAGCGAGCTATCCGGAGACGGATCCTACGAGCAGTACTTC

V gene: TRBV9
D gene: .
CDR3 length: 14
clone size: .
J gene: TRBJ2-1
CDR3 protein: CASSPGGDLNEQFF
CDR3 DNA: TGTGCCAGCAGCCCAGGAGGAGATCTCAATGAGCAGTTCTTC

V gene: TRBV4-3
D gene: TRBD1
CDR3 length: 15
clone size: .
J gene: TRBJ1-1
CDR3 protein: CASSRRQGGNTEAFF
CDR3 DNA: TGCGCCAGCAGCCGAAGACAGGGAGGGAACACTGAAGCTTTCTTT

V gene: TRBV27
D gene: TRBD2
CDR3 length: 15
clone size: .
J gene: TRBJ2-1
CDR3 protein: CASSHSGSPYNEQFF
CDR3 DNA: TGTGCCAGCAGCCATAGCGGGAGCCCCTACAATGAGCAGTTCTTC

V gene: TRBV19
D gene: .
CDR3 length: 15
clone size: .
J gene: TRBJ1-5
CDR3 protein: CASSPGAGSNQPQHF
CDR3 DNA: TGTGCCAGTAGTCCAGGCGCGGGTAGCAATCAGCCCCAGCATTTT

V gene: TRBV11-3
D gene: .
CDR3 length: 14
clone size: .
J gene: TRBJ2-3
CDR3 protein: CASSLELDAPTQYF
CDR3 DNA: TGTGCCAGCAGCTTAGAACTAGATGCTCCTACGCAGTATTTT

V gene: TRBV2
D gene: .
CDR3 length: 14
clone size: once
J gene: TRBJ1-5
CDR3 protein: CASSPGNRNQPQHF
CDR3 DNA: TGTGCCAGCAGTCCAGGGAATCGCAATCAGCCCCAGCATTTT

V gene: TRBV7-9
D gene: .
CDR3 length: 15
clone size: once
J gene: TRBJ1-2
CDR3 protein: CASSLSAGDHYGYTF
CDR3 DNA: TGTGCCAGCAGCTTATCGGCAGGGGATCACTATGGCTACACCTTC

V gene: TRBV6-5
D gene: TRBD1
CDR3 length: 13
clone size: few
J gene: TRBJ1-5
CDR3 protein: CASSQWTGQPQHF
CDR3 DNA: TGTGCCAGCAGTCAATGGACAGGACAGCCCCAGCATTTT

V gene: TRBV4-1
D gene: TRBD1
CDR3 length: 15
clone size: .
J gene: TRBJ1-4
CDR3 protein: CASSWDRGTNEKLFF
CDR3 DNA: TGCGCCAGCAGCTGGGACAGGGGAACTAATGAAAAACTGTTTTTT

V gene: TRBV7-2
D gene: .
CDR3 length: 13
clone size: once
J gene: TRBJ2-1
CDR3 protein: CASSLSIYNEQFF
CDR3 DNA: TGTGCCAGCAGCTTATCTATCTACAATGAGCAGTTCTTC

V gene: TRBV6-5
D gene: .
CDR3 length: 15
clone size: .
J gene: TRBJ2-2
CDR3 protein: CASSLRQPNTGELFF
CDR3 DNA: TGTGCCAGCAGCCTACGACAGCCGAACACCGGGGAGCTGTTTTTT